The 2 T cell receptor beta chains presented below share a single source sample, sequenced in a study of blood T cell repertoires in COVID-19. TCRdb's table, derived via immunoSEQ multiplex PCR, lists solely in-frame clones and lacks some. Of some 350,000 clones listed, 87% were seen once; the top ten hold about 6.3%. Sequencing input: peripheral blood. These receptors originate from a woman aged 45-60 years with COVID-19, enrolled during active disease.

The CDR3 spells CAIRPHNRGTGEQFF. The CDR3 nucleotides are TGTGCCATCAGACCACACAATCGAGGAACTGGGGAGCAGTTCTTC. The rearrangement links TRBV10-3 to TRBJ2-1; D gene unclear. CDR3 length: 15 residues. The V gene's germline CDR1 is ENHRY and CDR2 SYGVKD. The V end was cut by 6 bases, the J end by 10 bases, with 22 bases between.

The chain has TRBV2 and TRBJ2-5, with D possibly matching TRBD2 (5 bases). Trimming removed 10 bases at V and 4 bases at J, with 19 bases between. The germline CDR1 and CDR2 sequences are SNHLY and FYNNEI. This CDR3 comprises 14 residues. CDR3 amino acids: CATLAQARSETQYF. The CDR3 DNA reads TGTGCCACCCTAGCCCAGGCCCGATCAGAGACCCAGTACTTC.